This record covers a single TCR beta chain. This clone was seen only a few times. Which antigen it targets is not known. There are no base qualities to consult, and no much larger clone falls within one base. The sample is drawn from a study of blood T cell repertoires in COVID-19 (dated by TCRdb to 2018 to 2021). Broadly, across the study: The collaborator samples originated in the United States, Italy and Spain and spanned the acute and convalescent phases of COVID-19. HLA class I and class II types, where available, came from metadata supplied by the sample provider rather than from assay-based typing. The prospective study material was composed of cDNA or gDNA derived from T cells, B-cell-depleted T cells, or PBMCs. Deeply sampled blood TCRbeta repertoires from subjects exposed to, actively infected with, or recovered from COVID-19 were included in the dataset. Nearly every sample came with metadata listing a de-identified subject ID, COVID-19 status, age in years and sex. The repertoires were released in a freely available public database meant as a resource for research on the immune response to SARS-CoV-2. Samples came from the ongoing ImmuneRACE study (first 160 participants) plus 1,254 subjects from 6 global collaborators. Here is what the overall study found, with its caveats: The quantity of clinical and demographic metadata differed by source and by participant and was supplied without curation.

One collaborating source in Seattle enrolled patients while the patients were actively infected and followed the patients over time throughout the course of disease. Collaborating institutions collected whole blood in K2EDTA tubes following their own protocols. Collaborator samples were shipped for TCRbeta analysis as frozen whole blood, isolated PBMCs, or DNA extracted from either sample type. There are 13 amino acids in the CDR3, from cysteine to phenylalanine inclusive. The entry retains the CDR3 DNA only, 39 bases that are in frame from base 1. The germline V gene gives CDR1 as ENHRY and CDR2 as SYGVKD. Trimming takes 10 bases from V and 2 bases from J, and the germline ends sit 14 bases apart. TCRbeta CDR3 regions were amplified from genomic DNA using the immunoSEQ Assay, a bias-controlled multiplex PCR. From the authors' description of their analysis: Nucleated cell counts per sample were estimated from amplification of reference gene primers within the assay. To quantify the absolute abundance of each unique TCRbeta CDR3 rearrangement, sequence reads were collapsed and filtered. Productive Simpson clonality was computed per sample as the square root of Simpson's diversity index over productive rearrangements. TCRdb re-hosts the immuneACCESS table, in-frame sequences only. Its copies lack some clones; in the studies checked, an unresolved V gene accounts for under half of them, and the cause for the rest is not known. That table is the source of V, J and clone size, and D and trimming were worked out from the DNA. The sample table shows about 160,000 clones, and 80% to 90% are seen once. Under 6% of the sample lies in the top ten.

The TCR sequence derives from a woman aged 50 to 65 with COVID-19, enrolled during active disease. This receptor chain uses TRBV10-3 and TRBJ1-1, with a tentative D gene TRBD1 over 5 matching bases. Sequencing was done on a sample of peripheral blood. The encoded CDR3 is CANQDILNTEAFF. DNA sequence: TGTGCCAACCAGGACATTTTAAACACTGAAGCTTTCTTT.